This T cell receptor (beta chain) came from a study of shared clonotypes between healthy human individuals. Across the study: The composition of the donors was a couple of women and a few men aged 18 to 49. Overall study results and limits: Donors were few, which limited the genetic and exposure-history diversity represented.

In unsorted samples, genomic DNA was obtained using approximately 100 million PBMCs. The CDR3 is made up of 16 amino acids. Concerning this clone itself: Antigen specificity is unknown.

For every subset, genomic DNA was evenly distributed across several immunoSEQ plates. Profiled with immunoSEQ multiplex PCR; TCRdb holds only in-frame clones, not every one. This table holds 550,000 to 600,000 clones, roughly four fifths found once. Material: PBMCs. The gene calls are TRBV1 and TRBJ1-1; the listed D gene, TRBD1, was not tested against the DNA. TRBV1 is flagged as a pseudogene. The clonotype originates from a woman in her thirties or forties in good health. Some clones in this sample may be carry-over from other donors' samples. CDR3 sequence (DNA): TGCACCAGCAGCCAAGATAGGACAGGGGGTAACACTGAAGCTTTCTTT. This sequence encodes CTSSQDRTGGNTEAFF.